This is a list of T cell receptor beta chains from one sample in a study of blood T cell repertoires in COVID-19. Sequencing used immunoSEQ multiplex PCR; TCRdb keeps in-frame clones, though not all of them. This table has about 140,000 clones, about 86% appearing once. The material sequenced was peripheral blood. The receptors originated from a human donor in a cohort sampled during active COVID-19. CDR3s include the opening cysteine and the closing phenylalanine or tryptophan. The D gene is left open where the match is weak. The size entry is marked missing in some rows and otherwise reads once, few, many or a size class.

D gene	clone size	V gene	J gene	CDR3 DNA	CDR3 protein
TRBD1	-	TRBV12-3/TRBV12-4	TRBJ2-7	TGTGCCAGCAGCCCGGGACAGGGTTACGAGCAGTACTTC	CASSPGQGYEQYF
-	-	TRBV5-5	TRBJ2-7	TGTGCCAGCAGCGCAACGTCGACAGGGAGGCCCCCCTACGAGCAGTACTTC	CASSATSTGRPPYEQYF
TRBD1	-	TRBV28	TRBJ2-1	TGTGCCAGCAGCAAGGGACAGGGGATTAATGAGCAGTTCTTC	CASSKGQGINEQFF
TRBD1	-	TRBV7-2	TRBJ2-7	TGTGCCAGCAGCTTAGAGACAGGGATCACCTACGAGCAGTACTTC	CASSLETGITYEQYF
TRBD1	-	TRBV4-3	TRBJ2-7	TGCGCCAGCAGCCAAGACCGGGACAGGGGAACCTACGAGCAGTACTTC	CASSQDRDRGTYEQYF
TRBD1	few	TRBV9	TRBJ2-1	TGTGCCAGCAGCCCACTACCGGGACAGGGGGAAGGTGAGCAGTTCTTC	CASSPLPGQGEGEQFF
TRBD2	-	TRBV23-1	TRBJ2-5	TGCGCCAGCAGTCAATTAACTAGCGGCGATCAAGAGACCCAGTACTTC	CASSQLTSGDQETQYF
TRBD2	-	TRBV18	TRBJ2-5	TGTGCCAGCTCATCCCAAGGGACTAGTCAAGAGACCCAGTACTTC	CASSSQGTSQETQYF
TRBD2	-	TRBV5-1	TRBJ2-1	TGCGCCAGCAGCTTGCGGGCCGGGACTAGCGTAAACAATGAGCAGTTCTTC	CASSLRAGTSVNNEQFF
-	-	TRBV6-6	TRBJ2-3	TGTGCCAGCAGTCGGCAGCGGGTTTGGATTCGCACAGATACGCAGTATTTT	CASSRQRVWIRTDTQYF
TRBD1	once	TRBV28	TRBJ2-7	TGTGCCAGCAGTAGCAGATACCGGGACAGGGGTTACGAGCAGTACTTC	CASSSRYRDRGYEQYF
-	-	TRBV7-2	TRBJ2-7	TGTGCCAGCAGCCAAGGGGTCCTTAGCTCCTACGAGCAGTACTTC	CASSQGVLSSYEQYF
-	-	TRBV2	TRBJ2-6	TGTGCCAGCAGGAGGAGGGACAGCGCCAACTCTGGGGCCAACGTCCTGACTTTC	CASRRRDSANSGANVLTF
TRBD1	few	TRBV6-5	TRBJ2-2	TGTGCCAGCAGCGATGGACAGGGGGCGACCGGGGAGCTGTTTTTT	CASSDGQGATGELFF
TRBD1	-	TRBV29-1	TRBJ1-3	TGCAGCGTCAGCACAGGGGCCGGAAACACCATATATTTT	CSVSTGAGNTIYF